The 10 T cell receptor beta chains below all came from one sample that was sequenced in a study of blood T cells in healthy people across ages. Alongside a J-beta primer mix, a sample-barcoded 5' primer served in a second PCR lasting roughly 6 to 12 cycles. Each CDR3 protein is one row after TCRdb ran MiXCR on the 5' RACE reads. The data contain over 1.5 million distinct CDR3 sequences, roughly 50% of them seen just once; the ten biggest clones take up less than 2.5%. The sequencing sample was made of blood. All receptors come from a woman in her thirties or forties in good health.

This clonotype was recorded a few times. This chain links TRBV3-1 with TRBJ2-3; no reliable D call. Germline CDR1 LGHDT, CDR2 YNNKEL (reference sequence). V lost 4 bases, J lost 5 bases, and 13 bases lay in between. The CDR3 spans 14 residues. The CDR3 region has the DNA TGTGCCAGCAGCCCCGGGTATTTTTTAGATACGCAGTATTTT. Protein sequence: CASSPGYFLDTQYF.

In this sample, this clonotype turned up a few times. The rearrangement uses TRBV24-1 and TRBJ2-5; a possible D gene is TRBD1 (5 bases). The CDR3 sequence is 14 residues long. The V end was cut by 3 bases, the J end by 4 bases, with 11 bases between. Germline-derived CDR1 and CDR2 are KGHDR and SFDVKD. In DNA form, the CDR3 reads TGTGCCACCAGTGATCCAAGGGGTGTAGAGACCCAGTACTTC. Its translation is CATSDPRGVETQYF.

The gene calls are TRBV4-3 and TRBJ1-2, with 11 bases fitting TRBD1. After removal of 1 base from V and 2 bases from J, the junction contained 3 bases not matched to a gene. Germline V CDR1 and CDR2: LGHNA, YSLEER. The CDR3 is 16 residues long. CDR3 sequence: CASSQGTGGSNYGYTF. In DNA form, the CDR3 reads TGCGCCAGCAGCCAAGGGACAGGGGGCAGCAACTATGGCTACACCTTC.

The table lists this clonotype with a count of one. This may come from a read error, since a much larger clone is one base off. V and J are TRBV7-9 and TRBJ2-5; 12 bases line up with TRBD2. This CDR3 comprises 15 residues. Germline V CDR1 and CDR2: SEHNR, FQNEAQ (reference sequence). Trimming at V came to 5 bases and at J to 4 bases, leaving 5 bases not matched to a gene. The CDR3 here is CASSRRTSGAETQYF. In DNA, the CDR3 is TGTGCCAGCAGCCGACGGACTAGCGGGGCAGAGACCCAGTACTTC.

CDR3 DNA: TGTGCCAGCAGGGCCGGGACAGGGGGCTCCGAGCAGTACTTC. This sequence encodes CASRAGTGGSEQYF. This sequence joins TRBV6-2 or TRBV6-3 and TRBJ2-4; TRBD1 matches 12 bases. TRBJ2-7 matches the DNA end more closely, so the J call is doubtful. CDR1 and CDR2 (germline): MNHEY, SVGEGT. The CDR3 has 14 residues.

As to this clonotype: A read error is possible here, since a much larger clone lies one base away. The CDR3: CGARRGQGIETQYF. The DNA for the CDR3 is TGCGGTGCTAGACGGGGGCAGGGAATAGAGACCCAGTACTTC. The rearrangement uses TRBV20-1 and TRBJ2-7; D could derive from TRBD1 or TRBD2 (6 bases each). The J call may be in error: the DNA end matches TRBJ2-5 better. The CDR3 runs 14 residues. CDR1 is DFQATT, CDR2 SNEGSKA, per germline (reference sequence).

This clonotype was recorded only once. The chain joins TRBV20-1 to TRBJ1-4; TRBD1 aligns across 7 bases. CDR3 length: 15 residues. The trim removed 4 bases at V and 4 bases at J, leaving 9 bases unmatched. Germline V gene lookup returns CDR1 DFQATT and CDR2 SNEGSKA (reference sequence). CDR3 loop: CSANSRTGDNEKLFF. DNA of the CDR3: TGCAGTGCTAATAGCCGGACAGGAGATAATGAAAAACTGTTTTTT.

The chain carries TRBV3-1 and TRBJ2-7, with 9 bases matching TRBD2. Germline loops: CDR1 LGHDT, CDR2 YNNKEL (reference sequence). There are 18 residues in the CDR3. The ends lost 1 base at V and 0 bases at J; junction bases unmatched: 10. The DNA of the CDR3 is TGTGCCAGCAGCCAAGGGAGTTTCCGTAGCGGGAGCTCCTACGAGCAGTACTTC. This sequence encodes CASSQGSFRSGSSYEQYF.

This clonotype was recorded a few times. The gene calls are TRBV6-5 and TRBJ2-5; TRBD2 is a possible D gene (5 bases). Germline V gene lookup returns CDR1 MNHEY and CDR2 SVGAGI. V was shortened by 2 bases and J by 9 bases, with 7 bases between the two germline ends. The CDR3 sequence is 11 residues long. CDR3 nucleotide sequence: TGTGCCAGCAGTTACGGGCGGGCCCAGTACTTC. This sequence encodes CASSYGRAQYF.

This sequence joins TRBV7-2 and TRBJ2-5, with D perhaps matching TRBD2 (5 bases). Matching the DNA end better, TRBJ2-7 makes the J call doubtful. CDR1 and CDR2 (germline): SGHTA, FQGNSA. The CDR3 runs 17 residues. The CDR3 region is CASSSFGRGIGSYEQYF. CDR3 DNA sequence: TGTGCCAGCAGCTCCTTTGGCCGAGGAATTGGGAGCTACGAGCAGTACTTC.